Sequencing of this T cell receptor beta chain was carried out in a study of PD-1 and CTLA-4 blockade in melanoma. The table came from immunoSEQ multiplex PCR; TCRdb's copy has only in-frame clones and leaves some out. Among around 12,000 clones listed, roughly 80% were seen once. Trimming took 5 bases from V and 5 from J, leaving 13 bases between them. The CDR3 is made up of 14 amino acids. Germline CDR1 is SEHNR and CDR2 is FQNEAQ (reference sequence). The receptor was isolated from a human donor with melanoma. The sequences come from CD8+ T cells from peripheral blood, collected from a patient given anti-PD-1 treatment. J is TRBJ2-1 and V is TRBV7-9; D may be TRBD1 (5 bases). Here the CDR3 DNA reads TGTGCCAGCAGCCCCACCGACAGTAACAATGAGCAGTTCTTC. It codes for CASSPTDSNNEQFF. Variable domain in full (rest from reference TRBV7-9 and TRBJ2-1): DTGVSQNPRHKITKRGQNVTFRCDPISEHNRLYWYRQTLGQGPEFLTYFQNEAQLEKSRLLSDRFSAERPKGSFSTLEIQRTEQGDSAMYLCASSPTDSNNEQFFGPGTRLTVL.